This T cell receptor beta chain is drawn from a study of blood T cell repertoires in COVID-19. Study context: COVID-19 samples, acute and convalescent, were from the United States, Italy and Spain. T cells, B-cell-depleted T cells, or PBMCs supplied cDNA or gDNA.

The germline gives CDR1 LNHDA, CDR2 SQIVND (reference sequence). The CDR3 spans 16 residues. Trimming left V 1 base short and J 2 bases short, with 11 bases between. Original handling: Amplifying reference gene primers gave estimates of nucleated cell counts. The protocol was immunoSEQ multiplex PCR, while the TCRdb copy is restricted to in-frame clones and leaves out a portion. V and J calls and clone size are given by that table; D and trimming were obtained from the DNA. This table has roughly 27,000 clones, 85% to 90% appearing once. V usage is TRBV19 and J usage is TRBJ2-2; D possibly corresponds to TRBD1 (5 bases). The receptor was isolated from a man aged 55 to 70 with acute or convalescent COVID-19. Sequencing input: peripheral blood. This CDR3 reads CASSIAPGINTGELFF. In nucleotides, the CDR3 is TGTGCCAGTAGTATAGCCCCAGGGATAAACACCGGGGAGCTGTTTTTT.